This TCR beta chain stems from a study of Graves' ophthalmopathy and Graves' hyperthyroidism. The germline V gene has CDR1 MNHNS and CDR2 SASEGT. V gave up 6 bases and J gave up 5 bases, with 11 bases separating them. CDR3 length: 13 residues. TCR beta CDR3 regions were amplified from RNA transcripts. Amplification began with first-round RT-PCR using HTBI primers, then second-round multiplex PCR was performed. TCRdb called the multiplex PCR reads again in MiXCR, with one record for every CDR3 protein. The table lists 500,000 to 700,000 distinct CDR3 sequences, about a fifth of them singletons. This clonotype has at least ten counts.

The clonotype was recovered from a woman younger than 30 with stable Graves' hyperthyroidism. Some clones in this sample may be carry-over from other donors' samples. The sequencing input was peripheral blood. The V and J genes are TRBV6-1 and TRBJ1-5; D remains unclear. CDR3 in amino acids: CASRADGDQPQHF. In DNA, the CDR3 is TGTGCCAGCAGAGCCGACGGTGATCAGCCCCAGCATTTT.